Below, 23 T cell receptor beta chains from the same sample are listed, as sequenced in a study of control samples from healthy donors and cancer patients. The method was immunoSEQ multiplex PCR; TCRdb's version includes in-frame clones alone and lacks a portion of them. Recorded for this sample: approximately 190,000 clones. The source material was blood. All receptors come from a woman aged 30 to 39 in good health.

The chain uses TRBV7-2 and TRBJ2-3, with TRBD1 matching 11 bases. V lost 5 bases, J lost 6 bases, and 7 bases stayed unmatched. The V gene's germline CDR1 is SGHTA and CDR2 FQGNSA. The CDR3 is 15 residues long. The CDR3 coding sequence is TGTGCCAGCAGCACCGGACAGGGGGCTTGGGATACGCAGTATTTT. Translating gives CASSTGQGAWDTQYF. Together with reference TRBV7-2 and TRBJ2-3, the CDR3 gives the full variable domain: GAGVSQSPSNKVTEKGKDVELRCDPISGHTALYWYRQSLGQGLEFLIYFQGNSAPDKSGLPSDRFSAERTGGSVSTLTIQRTQQEDSAVYLCASSTGQGAWDTQYFGPGTRLTVL.

The chain recombines TRBV19 with TRBJ2-1; 13 positions match TRBD2. Germline CDR1 and CDR2: LNHDA and SQIVND (reference sequence). Losses at the gene ends were 4 bases for V and 8 bases for J; bases not matched to a gene: 5. The CDR3 is made up of 15 amino acids. Here the CDR3 DNA reads TGTGCCAGTAGTACCACTAGCGGGGGGGCCCATGAGCAGTTCTTC. It specifies CASSTTSGGAHEQFF.

V is TRBV3-1 (or the pseudogene TRBV3-2) and J is TRBJ1-2; D ambiguous. V gave up 0 bases and J gave up 2 bases, with 7 bases separating them. CDR1 and CDR2 (germline): LGHDT, YNNKEL (reference sequence). The CDR3 is made up of 14 amino acids. This CDR3 is CASSQDPGNYGYTF. In DNA, the CDR3 is TGTGCCAGCAGCCAAGATCCGGGGAACTATGGCTACACCTTC.

The chain employs TRBV15 and TRBJ2-3; 9 bases are shared with TRBD2. The CDR3 covers 14 residues. Per the germline V gene, CDR1 is LNHNV and CDR2 is YYDKDF (reference sequence). V lost 8 bases and J lost 5; bases outside the gene matches: 8. The CDR3 reads CATAGGGAEDTQYF. The CDR3 nucleotides are TGTGCCACCGCCGGCGGGGGGGCCGAAGATACGCAGTATTTT.

The chain joins TRBV5-1 to TRBJ2-3; 10 bases match TRBD1. V shed 4 bases and J 4 bases; nucleotides not matched to a gene: 3. The germline V gene encodes CDR1 SGHRS and CDR2 YFSETQ. The CDR3 loop spans 14 amino acids. For the CDR3, the DNA is TGCGCCAGCAGCAGGGACAGGGGTGCAGATACGCAGTATTTT. This sequence encodes CASSRDRGADTQYF.

The genes are TRBV19 and TRBJ1-3; D ambiguous. CDR3 size: 16 residues. The germline V gene has CDR1 LNHDA and CDR2 SQIVND (reference sequence). Trimming took off 3 bases at V and 0 bases at J, with 12 bases between the two ends. The CDR3 loop is CASSIGPSTSGNTIYF. In DNA form, the CDR3 reads TGTGCCAGTAGTATCGGACCCTCAACCTCTGGAAACACCATATATTTT. Looking up the rest from reference TRBV19 and TRBJ1-3 gives the full variable domain: DGGITQSPKYLFRKEGQNVTLSCEQNLNHDAMYWYRQDPGQGLRLIYYSQIVNDFQKGDIAEGYSVSREKKESFPLTVTSAQKNPTAFYLCASSIGPSTSGNTIYFGEGSWLTVV.

The chain links TRBV3-1 (or the pseudogene TRBV3-2) to TRBJ2-1; D may be TRBD1 (7 bases). The germline V gene has CDR1 LGHDT and CDR2 YNNKEL (reference sequence). The CDR3 has 17 residues. The V end was cut by 0 bases, the J end by 9 bases, with 21 bases between. CDR3 coding DNA: TGTGCCAGCAGCCAAGAGGGGCGCCAGGGGGGAGCGGGTGAGCAGTTCTTC. As protein: CASSQEGRQGGAGEQFF.

V usage is TRBV5-5 and J usage is TRBJ1-2, with D perhaps TRBD1 (5 bases). Trimming stripped 3 bases from V and 6 bases from J, with 12 bases between. CDR3 length: 13 amino acids. Germline-derived CDR1 and CDR2 are SGHKS and YYEKEE (reference sequence). DNA of the CDR3: TGTGCCAGCAGCTACCGGGACTTAGATGGCTACACCTTC. It yields the protein CASSYRDLDGYTF.

This rearrangement joins TRBV6-1 to TRBJ1-4; D call uncertain. V was shortened by 2 bases and J by 7 bases, with 14 bases between the two germline ends. Germline V gene lookup returns CDR1 MNHNS and CDR2 SASEGT. The CDR3 is made up of 15 amino acids. The CDR3 region is CASSEFALKGEKLFF. Here the CDR3 DNA reads TGTGCCAGCAGTGAATTTGCGTTGAAAGGTGAAAAACTGTTTTTT.

V and J are TRBV12-3 or TRBV12-4 and TRBJ1-1; D gene uncertain. V was cut by 3 bases and J by 1 base, with 6 bases left in between. The CDR3 contains 13 residues. The CDR3 reads CASSFSGNTEAFF. The CDR3 coding sequence is TGTGCCAGCAGTTTCTCAGGGAACACTGAAGCTTTCTTT.

The chain combines TRBV5-5 with TRBJ1-4, with D tentatively TRBD1 (5 bases). This CDR3 comprises 13 residues. Deletions cut 4 bases from V and 10 bases from J, with 14 bases between. Germline V gives CDR1 SGHKS, CDR2 YYEKEE (reference sequence). In DNA form, the CDR3 reads TGTGCCAGCAGCCCTGGACCGGGGCGAAAACTGTTTTTT. This encodes CASSPGPGRKLFF.

This chain uses TRBV28 with TRBJ2-7; 7 nucleotides match TRBD1. Germline CDR1 reads MDHEN; CDR2 reads SYDVKM. This CDR3 has 18 amino acids. V shed 3 bases and J 3 bases; nucleotides not matched to a gene: 17. DNA of the CDR3: TGTGCCAGCAGTTTCCTCCCCGGCCCGACAGGGACCAACTACGAGCAGTACTTC. Protein sequence: CASSFLPGPTGTNYEQYF.

The chain is built from TRBV27 and TRBJ1-6, with D hard to call. This CDR3 is 18 amino acids long. Looked up from germline, CDR1 is MNHEY and CDR2 is SMNVEV (reference sequence). The V gene lost 6 bases and the J gene lost 0 bases, with 18 bases spanning the gap. The CDR3 DNA reads TGTGCCAGCAGCTTAATGCCTATACGCACCTCCTATAATTCACCCCTCCACTTT. Protein product: CASSLMPIRTSYNSPLHF.

The chain's CDR3 is CASSGGRGNEKLFF. The DNA of the CDR3 is TGCGCCAGCAGCGGGGGACGCGGTAATGAAAAACTGTTTTTT. The J gene is TRBJ1-4, the V gene TRBV5-1, with a possible D match to TRBD1 (5 bases). CDR1 and CDR2 (germline): SGHRS, YFSETQ. The CDR3 is 14 residues long. The ends were cut back, 4 bases at V and 4 bases at J, with 11 bases in the middle. Full variable domain (remainder filled in from reference TRBV5-1 and TRBJ1-4): KAGVTQTPRYLIKTRGQQVTLSCSPISGHRSVSWYQQTPGQGLQFLFEYFSETQRNKGNFPGRFSGRQFSNSRSEMNVSTLELGDSALYLCASSGGRGNEKLFFGSGTQLSVL.

This chain connects TRBV12-3 or TRBV12-4 to TRBJ1-2, with unresolved D. Trimming pared 3 bases from V and 2 bases from J, leaving 7 bases between. The CDR3 is made up of 13 amino acids. CDR3: CASSFNTNYGYTF. CDR3 in DNA: TGTGCCAGCAGTTTTAACACAAACTATGGCTACACCTTC.

Remarks on this clone: The junction and the germline gene differ at one end; a read error may be behind it. The chain combines TRBV3-1 (or the pseudogene TRBV3-2) with TRBJ1-6; TRBD1 is a possible D gene (5 bases). This CDR3 spans 14 amino acids. CDR1 is LGHDT, CDR2 YNNKEL, per germline (reference sequence). CDR3 region: CVSSQDRQGSPLHF. The CDR3 DNA sequence: TGTGTCAGCAGCCAAGACCGCCAGGGTTCACCCCTCCACTTT.

The chain joins TRBV6-5 to TRBJ1-2, with a possible D match to TRBD1 (5 bases). Germline CDR1 MNHEY, CDR2 SVGAGI. This CDR3 has 13 amino acids. The V end lost 6 bases, the J end lost 7 bases, and 15 bases lay between the germline ends. The CDR3 DNA reads as TGTGCCAGCAGACTCGACAGAGCGGGTGGCTACACCTTC. It translates to CASRLDRAGGYTF.

The V gene is TRBV7-9, the J gene TRBJ2-1; D is ambiguous. Trimming left V 6 bases short and J 8 bases short, with 11 bases between. The CDR3 is 12 residues long. CDR1 and CDR2 from the germline V gene are SEHNR and FQNEAQ (reference sequence). The CDR3 reads CASSWLGDEQFF. In DNA, the CDR3 is TGTGCCAGCAGTTGGCTAGGCGATGAGCAGTTCTTC.

This chain connects TRBV5-5 to TRBJ1-1; no firm D call. The CDR3 loop spans 13 amino acids. Trimming shortened V by 3 bases and J by 6 bases, and 12 bases separated the two germline ends. Germline-derived CDR1 and CDR2 are SGHKS and YYEKEE (reference sequence). The CDR3 DNA sequence: TGTGCCAGCAGCTCCATCCCAGAGGCTGAAGCTTTCTTT. It is translated as CASSSIPEAEAFF.

The chain recombines TRBV14 with TRBJ1-6, with unresolved D. With 0 bases removed from V and 1 base from J, the gap between germline ends came to 7 bases. CDR3 length equals 16 residues. The germline V gene has CDR1 SGHDN and CDR2 FVKESK. The CDR3 DNA is TGTGCCAGCAGCCAAGAGTCTCGATCCTATAATTCACCCCTCCACTTT. Protein sequence: CASSQESRSYNSPLHF.

The V call is TRBV2, the J call TRBJ2-6; D is unclear. The CDR3 runs 15 residues. V was cut by 3 bases and J by 2 bases, with 8 bases left in between. CDR1 is SNHLY and CDR2 is FYNNEI in the germline V gene. CDR3 DNA sequence: TGTGCCAGCAGTGAGCAGGCCACTGGGGCCAACGTCCTGACTTTC. It codes for CASSEQATGANVLTF.

The chain employs TRBV28 and TRBJ2-7, with D possibly being TRBD2 (5 bases). Germline V gene lookup returns CDR1 MDHEN and CDR2 SYDVKM. CDR3 length: 15 amino acids. Trimming took off 6 bases at V and 0 bases at J, with 15 bases between the two ends. CDR3 nucleotides: TGTGCCAGCAGAGCTTTAGGGAGTCTCTCCTACGAGCAGTACTTC. As protein: CASRALGSLSYEQYF.

The chain employs TRBV6-6 and TRBJ1-5; no clear D. The V end lost 4 bases, the J end lost 5 bases, and 6 bases lay between the germline ends. The CDR3 is 12 residues long. CDR1 MNHNY and CDR2 SVGAGI come from the germline V gene (reference sequence). The CDR3 DNA reads as TGTGCCAGCAGTTTTAATGATCAGCCCCAGCATTTT. This translates into CASSFNDQPQHF.